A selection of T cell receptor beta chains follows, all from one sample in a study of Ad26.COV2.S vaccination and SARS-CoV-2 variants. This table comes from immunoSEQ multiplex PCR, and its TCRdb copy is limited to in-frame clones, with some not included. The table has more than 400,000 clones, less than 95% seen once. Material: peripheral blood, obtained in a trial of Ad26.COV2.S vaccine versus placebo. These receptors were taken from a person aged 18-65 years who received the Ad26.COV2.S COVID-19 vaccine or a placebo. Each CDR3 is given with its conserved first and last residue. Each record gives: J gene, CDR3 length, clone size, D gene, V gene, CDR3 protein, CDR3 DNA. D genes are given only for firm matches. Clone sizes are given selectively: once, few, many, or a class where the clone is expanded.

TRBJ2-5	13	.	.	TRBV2	CASRDQGQETQYF	TGTGCCAGCAGAGACCAGGGACAAGAGACCCAGTACTTC
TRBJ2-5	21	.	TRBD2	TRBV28	CASSLKGLAGAHSGSKETQYF	TGTGCCAGCAGTTTAAAGGGACTAGCGGGAGCCCACAGCGGGAGTAAAGAGACCCAGTACTTC
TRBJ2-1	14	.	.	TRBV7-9	CASSPPDSYNEQFF	TGTGCCAGCAGCCCCCCTGACTCCTACAATGAGCAGTTCTTC
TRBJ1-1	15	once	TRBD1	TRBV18	CASSPPSRGDTEAFF	TGTGCCAGCTCACCACCATCCAGGGGGGACACTGAAGCTTTCTTT
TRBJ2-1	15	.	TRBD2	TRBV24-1	CATSAGGRSYNEQFF	TGTGCCACCAGTGCTGGCGGGAGGAGCTACAATGAGCAGTTCTTC
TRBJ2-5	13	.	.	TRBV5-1	CASSLRLVETQYF	TGCGCCAGCAGCCTCCGACTAGTTGAGACCCAGTACTTC
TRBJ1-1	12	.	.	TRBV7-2	CASGGLNTEAFF	TGTGCCAGCGGGGGATTGAACACTGAAGCTTTCTTT
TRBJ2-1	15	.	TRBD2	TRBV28	CASSPRGEGYNEQFF	TGTGCCAGCAGCCCTCGGGGGGAAGGCTACAATGAGCAGTTCTTC
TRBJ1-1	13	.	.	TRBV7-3	CASSLTRISEAFF	TGTGCCAGCAGCTTAACGAGAATTTCTGAAGCTTTCTTT
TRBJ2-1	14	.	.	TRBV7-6	CASSRRQDYNEQFF	TGTGCCAGCAGCCGGAGACAGGACTACAATGAGCAGTTCTTC
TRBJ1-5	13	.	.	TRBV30	CAWRDHSNQPQHF	TGTGCCTGGAGGGACCATAGCAATCAGCCCCAGCATTTT
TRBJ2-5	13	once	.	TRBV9	CASSVTAKETQYF	TGTGCCAGCAGCGTAACGGCGAAAGAGACCCAGTACTTC
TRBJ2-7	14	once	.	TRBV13	CASSSQGLWNEQYF	TGTGCCAGCAGCTCCCAGGGTTTGTGGAACGAGCAGTACTTC
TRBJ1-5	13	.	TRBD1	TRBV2	CASGTESNQPQHF	TGTGCCAGCGGGACAGAAAGCAATCAGCCCCAGCATTTT
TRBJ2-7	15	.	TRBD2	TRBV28	CASRPWASGSYEQYF	TGTGCCAGCAGACCCTGGGCTAGCGGGAGCTACGAGCAGTACTTC
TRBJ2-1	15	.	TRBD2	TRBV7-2	CASSLVTSGSSEQFF	TGTGCCAGCAGCTTAGTAACTAGCGGGAGCAGTGAGCAGTTCTTC
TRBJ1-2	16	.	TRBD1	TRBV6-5	CASSYIHGTGYYGYTF	TGTGCCAGCAGTTACATACACGGGACAGGGTACTATGGCTACACCTTC
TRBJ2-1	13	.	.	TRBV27	CASSLTRNNEQFF	TGTGCCAGCAGTTTAACCAGGAACAATGAGCAGTTCTTC
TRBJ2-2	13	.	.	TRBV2	CASGGPNTGELFF	TGTGCCAGCGGGGGACCTAACACCGGGGAGCTGTTTTTT
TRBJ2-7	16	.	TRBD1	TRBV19	CASSMGQGASGYEQYF	TGTGCCAGTAGTATGGGGCAGGGGGCCTCCGGCTACGAGCAGTACTTC
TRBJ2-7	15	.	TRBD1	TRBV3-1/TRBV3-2	CASSKTGIPPYEQYF	TGTGCCAGCAGTAAGACAGGGATTCCCCCCTACGAGCAGTACTTC
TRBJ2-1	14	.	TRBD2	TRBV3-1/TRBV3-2	CASSQREGYNEQFF	TGTGCCAGCAGCCAGCGGGAGGGCTACAATGAGCAGTTCTTC
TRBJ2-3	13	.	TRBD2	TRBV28	CASILAHGDTQYF	TGTGCCAGCATACTAGCGCACGGAGATACGCAGTATTTT
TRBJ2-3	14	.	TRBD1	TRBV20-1	CSASRGTGTDTQYF	TGCAGTGCTAGTCGAGGGACAGGGACAGATACGCAGTATTTT
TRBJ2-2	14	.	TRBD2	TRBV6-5	CALQTSLDTGELFF	TGTGCCCTTCAGACTAGCTTGGACACCGGGGAGCTGTTTTTT
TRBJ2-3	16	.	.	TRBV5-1	CASSLEGRTSTDTQYF	TGCGCCAGCAGCTTGGAAGGCAGAACTAGCACAGATACGCAGTATTTT
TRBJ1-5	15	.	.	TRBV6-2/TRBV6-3	CASSPNPMDHQPQHF	TGTGCCAGCAGCCCTAATCCGATGGACCATCAGCCCCAGCATTTT
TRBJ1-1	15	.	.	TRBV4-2	CASSQEVRDNTEAFF	TGTGCCAGCAGCCAAGAGGTTCGGGACAACACTGAAGCTTTCTTT
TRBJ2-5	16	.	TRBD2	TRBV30	CAWSIWTSGYQETQYF	TGTGCCTGGTCAATCTGGACTAGCGGCTACCAAGAGACCCAGTACTTC
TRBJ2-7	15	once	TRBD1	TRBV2	CASSAPGQGSYEQYF	TGTGCCAGCAGTGCCCCGGGACAGGGGTCCTACGAGCAGTACTTC
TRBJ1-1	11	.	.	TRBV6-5	CASSSDGEAFF	TGTGCCAGCAGTTCGGACGGGGAAGCTTTCTTT
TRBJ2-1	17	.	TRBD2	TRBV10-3	CAISVTSGSISYNEQFF	TGTGCCATCAGTGTGACTAGCGGGAGTATCTCCTACAATGAGCAGTTCTTC
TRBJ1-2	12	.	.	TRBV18	CASSPPVQGYTF	TGTGCCAGCTCACCACCAGTACAGGGCTACACCTTC
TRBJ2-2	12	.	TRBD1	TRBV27	CATYRGTGELFF	TGTGCCACCTACAGGGGCACCGGGGAGCTGTTTTTT
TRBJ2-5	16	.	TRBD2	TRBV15	CATSRGGGTAQETQYF	TGTGCCACCAGCAGAGGGGGGGGAACAGCTCAAGAGACCCAGTACTTC
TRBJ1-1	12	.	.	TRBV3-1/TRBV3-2	CASTLDHTEAFF	TGTGCCAGCACTCTAGATCACACTGAAGCTTTCTTT
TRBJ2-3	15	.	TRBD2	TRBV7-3	CASSLTSGSTDTQYF	TGTGCCAGCAGCTTAACTAGCGGGAGTACAGATACGCAGTATTTT
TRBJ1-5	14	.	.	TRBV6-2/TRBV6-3	CASSYLTDNQPQHF	TGTGCCAGCAGTTACCTGACAGATAATCAGCCCCAGCATTTT